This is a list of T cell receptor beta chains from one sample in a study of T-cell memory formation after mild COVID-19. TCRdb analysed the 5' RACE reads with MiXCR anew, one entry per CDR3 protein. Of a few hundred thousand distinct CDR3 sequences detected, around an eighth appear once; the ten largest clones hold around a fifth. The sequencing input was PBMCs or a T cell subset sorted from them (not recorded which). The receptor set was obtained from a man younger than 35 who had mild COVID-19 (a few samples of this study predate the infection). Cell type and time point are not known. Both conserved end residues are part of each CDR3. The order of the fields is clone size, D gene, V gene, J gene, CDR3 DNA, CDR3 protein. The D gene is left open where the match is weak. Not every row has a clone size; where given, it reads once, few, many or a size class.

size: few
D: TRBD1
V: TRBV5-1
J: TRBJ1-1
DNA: TGCGCCAGCAGCTCCCAGGGACAGGCAAACACTGAAGCTTTCTTT
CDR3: CASSSQGQANTEAFF

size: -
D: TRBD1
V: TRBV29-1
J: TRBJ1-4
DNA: TGCAGCGCCCGTCGGGACAGAAGTTATGAAAAACTGTTTTTT
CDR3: CSARRDRSYEKLFF

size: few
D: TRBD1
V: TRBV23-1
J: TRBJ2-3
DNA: TGCGCCAGCAGTCAACATCCGGGACAGGGATCTCTCAGATACGCAGTATTT
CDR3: CASSQHPGQGSLRYAVF

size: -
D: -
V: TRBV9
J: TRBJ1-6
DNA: TGTGCCAGCAGCGTAGCCCTCAATTCACCCCTCCACTTT
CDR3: CASSVALNSPLHF

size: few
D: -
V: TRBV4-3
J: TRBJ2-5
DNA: TGCGCCAGCAGCCAAGATTTGGCGAGGCAGACCCAGTACTTC
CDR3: CASSQDLARQTQYF

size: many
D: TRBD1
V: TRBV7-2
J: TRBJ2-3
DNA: TGTGCCAGCAGCCGCCGGGACAGGGGGGCAGATACGCAGTATTTT
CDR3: CASSRRDRGADTQYF

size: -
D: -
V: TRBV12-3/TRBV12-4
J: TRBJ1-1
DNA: TGTGCCAGCAGTCCTGGGGGGGCGGACACTGAAGCTTTCTTT
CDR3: CASSPGGADTEAFF

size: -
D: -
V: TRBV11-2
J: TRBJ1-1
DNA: TGTGCCAGCAGCTTAACAGGGACTGAAGCTTTATTT
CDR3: CASSLTGTEALF

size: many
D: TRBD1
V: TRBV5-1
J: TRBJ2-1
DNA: TGCGCCAGCGGGACAGGGGCGGGAGATGAGCAGTTCTTC
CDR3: CASGTGAGDEQFF

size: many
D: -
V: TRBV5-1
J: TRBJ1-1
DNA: TGCGCCAGCAGCTTGTGGCCGGAGGACACTGAAGCTTTCTTT
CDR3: CASSLWPEDTEAFF

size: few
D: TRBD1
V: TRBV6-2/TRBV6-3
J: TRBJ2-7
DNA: TGTGCCAGCAGGAAACAGGGGGACTACGAGCAGTACTTC
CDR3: CASRKQGDYEQYF

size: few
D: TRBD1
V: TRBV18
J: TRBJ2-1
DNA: TGTGCCAGCTCACCAAGTGGACAGGCCTCTGGGAATGAGCAGTTCTTC
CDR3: CASSPSGQASGNEQFF

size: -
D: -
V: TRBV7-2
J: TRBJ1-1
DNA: TGTGCCAGCAGCGCGACGGTTAACACTGAAGCTTTCTTT
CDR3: CASSATVNTEAFF

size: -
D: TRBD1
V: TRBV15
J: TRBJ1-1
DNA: TGTGCCACCAGCCGGGACAGGGGGAACACTGAAGCTTTCTTT
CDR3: CATSRDRGNTEAFF